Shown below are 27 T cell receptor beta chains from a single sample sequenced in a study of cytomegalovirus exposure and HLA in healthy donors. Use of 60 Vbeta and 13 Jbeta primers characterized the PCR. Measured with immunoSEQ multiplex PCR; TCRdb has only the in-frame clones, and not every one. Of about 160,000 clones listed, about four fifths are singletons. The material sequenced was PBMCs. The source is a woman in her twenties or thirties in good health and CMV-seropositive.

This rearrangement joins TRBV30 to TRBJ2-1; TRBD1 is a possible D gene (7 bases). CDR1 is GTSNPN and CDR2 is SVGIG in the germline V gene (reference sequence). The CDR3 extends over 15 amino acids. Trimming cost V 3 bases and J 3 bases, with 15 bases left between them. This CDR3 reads CAWSRRGEGYNEQFF. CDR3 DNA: TGTGCCTGGAGCCGCAGGGGGGAAGGCTACAATGAGCAGTTCTTC.

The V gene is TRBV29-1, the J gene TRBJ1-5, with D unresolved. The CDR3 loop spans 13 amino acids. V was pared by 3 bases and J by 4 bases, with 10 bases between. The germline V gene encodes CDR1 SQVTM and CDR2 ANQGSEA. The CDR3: CSVDGRRNQPQHF. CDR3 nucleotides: TGCAGCGTTGATGGCAGGAGGAATCAGCCCCAGCATTTT. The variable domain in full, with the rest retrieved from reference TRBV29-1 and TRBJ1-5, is SAVISQKPSRDICQRGTSLTIQCQVDSQVTMMFWYRQQPGQSLTLIATANQGSEATYESGFVIDKFPISRPNLTFSTLTVSNMSPEDSSIYLCSVDGRRNQPQHFGDGTRLSIL.

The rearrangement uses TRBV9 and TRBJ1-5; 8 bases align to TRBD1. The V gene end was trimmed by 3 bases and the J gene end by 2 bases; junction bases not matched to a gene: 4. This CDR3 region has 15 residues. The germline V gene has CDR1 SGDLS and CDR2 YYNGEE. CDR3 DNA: TGTGCCAGCAGCGCCCAGGGGGCGGGCAATCAGCCCCAGCATTTT. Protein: CASSAQGAGNQPQHF.

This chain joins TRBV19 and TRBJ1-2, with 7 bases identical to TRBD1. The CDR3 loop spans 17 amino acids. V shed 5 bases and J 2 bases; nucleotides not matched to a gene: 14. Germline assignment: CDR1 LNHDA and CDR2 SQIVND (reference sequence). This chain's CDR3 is CASSPGGRGLGNYGYTF. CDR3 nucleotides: TGTGCCAGTAGTCCTGGGGGAAGGGGGCTTGGGAACTATGGCTACACCTTC. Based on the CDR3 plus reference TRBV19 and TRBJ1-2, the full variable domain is DGGITQSPKYLFRKEGQNVTLSCEQNLNHDAMYWYRQDPGQGLRLIYYSQIVNDFQKGDIAEGYSVSREKKESFPLTVTSAQKNPTAFYLCASSPGGRGLGNYGYTFGSGTRLTVV.

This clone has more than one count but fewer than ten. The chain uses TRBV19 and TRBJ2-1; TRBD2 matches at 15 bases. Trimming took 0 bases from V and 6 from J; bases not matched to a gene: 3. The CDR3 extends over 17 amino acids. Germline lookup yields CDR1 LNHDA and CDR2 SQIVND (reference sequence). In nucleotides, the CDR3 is TGTGCCAGTAGTATAGAGGGGACTAGCGGGGGGCCCAATGAGCAGTTCTTC. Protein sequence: CASSIEGTSGGPNEQFF.

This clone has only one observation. The CDR3 here is CASSMEVPPLHF. The CDR3 bases are TGTGCCAGCAGCATGGAGGTCCCACCCCTCCACTTT. The chain carries TRBV7-9 and TRBJ1-6; D is unclear. Germline V gene lookup returns CDR1 SEHNR and CDR2 FQNEAQ (reference sequence). V shed 5 bases and J shed 11 bases, with 10 bases lying between them. The CDR3 covers 12 residues.

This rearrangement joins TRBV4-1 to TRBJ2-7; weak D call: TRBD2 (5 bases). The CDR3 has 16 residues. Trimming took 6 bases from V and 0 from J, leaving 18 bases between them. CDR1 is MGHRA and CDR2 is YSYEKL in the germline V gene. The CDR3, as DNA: TGCGCCAGCAGTTCTAGAGGGCCTACCGCCTCCTACGAGCAGTACTTC. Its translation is CASSSRGPTASYEQYF.

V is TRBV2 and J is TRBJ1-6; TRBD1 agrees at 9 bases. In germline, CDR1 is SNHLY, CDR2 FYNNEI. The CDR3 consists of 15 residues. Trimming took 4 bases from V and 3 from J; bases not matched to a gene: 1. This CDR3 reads CASSGGQGYNSPLHF. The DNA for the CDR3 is TGTGCCAGCAGTGGGGGACAGGGCTATAATTCACCCCTCCACTTT. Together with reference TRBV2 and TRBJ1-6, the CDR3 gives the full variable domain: EPEVTQTPSHQVTQMGQEVILRCVPISNHLYFYWYRQILGQKVEFLVSFYNNEISEKSEIFDDQFSVERPDGSNFTLKIRSTKLEDSAMYFCASSGGQGYNSPLHFGNGTRLTVT.

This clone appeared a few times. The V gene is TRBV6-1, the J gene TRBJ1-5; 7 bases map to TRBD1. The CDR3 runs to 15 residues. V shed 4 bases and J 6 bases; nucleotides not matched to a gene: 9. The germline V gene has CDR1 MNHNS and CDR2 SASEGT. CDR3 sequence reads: CASSGSPGGVQPQHF. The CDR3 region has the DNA TGTGCCAGCAGTGGTAGTCCAGGGGGAGTTCAGCCCCAGCATTTT.

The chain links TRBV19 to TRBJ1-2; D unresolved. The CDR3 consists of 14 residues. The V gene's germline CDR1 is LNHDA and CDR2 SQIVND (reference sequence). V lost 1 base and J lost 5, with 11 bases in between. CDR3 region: CASSIASTVYGYTF. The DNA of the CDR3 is TGTGCCAGTAGTATAGCAAGCACAGTATATGGCTACACCTTC.

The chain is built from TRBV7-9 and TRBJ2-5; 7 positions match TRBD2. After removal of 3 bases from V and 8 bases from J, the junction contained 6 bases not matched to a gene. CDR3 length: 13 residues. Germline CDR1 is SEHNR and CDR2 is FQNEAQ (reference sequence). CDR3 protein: CASSFSTAGTQYF. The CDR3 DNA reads TGTGCCAGCAGCTTCTCAACAGCGGGAACCCAGTACTTC.

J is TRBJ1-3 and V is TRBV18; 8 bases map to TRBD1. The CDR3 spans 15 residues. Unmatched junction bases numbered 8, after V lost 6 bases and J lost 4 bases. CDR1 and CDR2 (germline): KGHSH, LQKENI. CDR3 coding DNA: TGTGCCAGCTCTCGACAGGGGCTGGAGGGAAACACCATATATTTT. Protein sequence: CASSRQGLEGNTIYF.

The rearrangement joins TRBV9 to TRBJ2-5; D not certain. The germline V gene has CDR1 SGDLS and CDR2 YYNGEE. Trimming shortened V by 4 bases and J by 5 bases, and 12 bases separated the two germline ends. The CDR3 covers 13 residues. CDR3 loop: CASSLGYQETQYF. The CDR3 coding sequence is TGTGCCAGCAGCCTCGGGTATCAGGAGACCCAGTACTTC.

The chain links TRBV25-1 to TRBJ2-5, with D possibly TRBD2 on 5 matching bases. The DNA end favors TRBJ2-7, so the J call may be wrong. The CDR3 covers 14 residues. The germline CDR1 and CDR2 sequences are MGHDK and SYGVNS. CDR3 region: CASSELGLSYEQYF. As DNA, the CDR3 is TGTGCCAGCAGTGAATTAGGACTCTCCTACGAGCAGTACTTC.

The CDR3, as DNA: TGTGCCAGCAGCAAAACAGGGTCGCATTCACCCCTCCACTTT. Residues: CASSKTGSHSPLHF. This sequence joins TRBV27 and TRBJ1-6, with a tentative D call TRBD1 (6 bases). Germline lookup yields CDR1 MNHEY and CDR2 SMNVEV (reference sequence). CDR3 length: 14 amino acids. Trimming took off 6 bases at V and 8 bases at J, with 14 bases between the two ends.

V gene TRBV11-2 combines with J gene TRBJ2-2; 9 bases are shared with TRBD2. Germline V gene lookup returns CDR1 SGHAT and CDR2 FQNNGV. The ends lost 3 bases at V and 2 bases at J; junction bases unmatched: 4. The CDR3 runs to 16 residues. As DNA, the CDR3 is TGTGCCAGCAGCTTCCAGACTAGCGGAAACACCGGGGAGCTGTTTTTT. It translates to CASSFQTSGNTGELFF.

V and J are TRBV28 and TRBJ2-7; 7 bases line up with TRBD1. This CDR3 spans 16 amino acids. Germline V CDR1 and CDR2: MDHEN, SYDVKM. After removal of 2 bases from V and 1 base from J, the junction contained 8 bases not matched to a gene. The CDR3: CASSLPGTATSYEQYF. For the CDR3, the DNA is TGTGCCAGCAGTTTACCCGGGACAGCTACATCCTACGAGCAGTACTTC. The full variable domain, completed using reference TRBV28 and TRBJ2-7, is DVKVTQSSRYLVKRTGEKVFLECVQDMDHENMFWYRQDPGLGLRLIYFSYDVKMKEKGDIPEGYSVSREKKERFSLILESASTNQTSMYLCASSLPGTATSYEQYFGPGTRLTVT.

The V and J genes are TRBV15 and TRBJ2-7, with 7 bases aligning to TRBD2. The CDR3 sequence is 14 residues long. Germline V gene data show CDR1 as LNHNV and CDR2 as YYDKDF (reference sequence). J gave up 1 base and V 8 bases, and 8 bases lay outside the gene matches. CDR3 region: CATSLGGDSYEQYF. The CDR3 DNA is TGTGCCACCTCGTTGGGAGGGGATTCCTACGAGCAGTACTTC.

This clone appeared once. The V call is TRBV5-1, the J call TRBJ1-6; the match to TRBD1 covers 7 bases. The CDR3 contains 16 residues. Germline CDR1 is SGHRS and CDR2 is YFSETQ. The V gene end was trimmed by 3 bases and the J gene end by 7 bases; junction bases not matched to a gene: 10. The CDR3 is CASSWDSTRWNSPLHF. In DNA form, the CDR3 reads TGCGCCAGCAGCTGGGACAGCACCCGTTGGAATTCACCCCTCCACTTT.

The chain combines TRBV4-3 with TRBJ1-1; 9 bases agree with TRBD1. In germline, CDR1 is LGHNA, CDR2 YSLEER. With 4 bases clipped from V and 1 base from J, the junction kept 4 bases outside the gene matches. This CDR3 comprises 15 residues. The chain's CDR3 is CASSPLDRGNTEAFF. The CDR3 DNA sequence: TGCGCCAGCAGCCCCTTGGACAGGGGGAACACTGAAGCTTTCTTT.

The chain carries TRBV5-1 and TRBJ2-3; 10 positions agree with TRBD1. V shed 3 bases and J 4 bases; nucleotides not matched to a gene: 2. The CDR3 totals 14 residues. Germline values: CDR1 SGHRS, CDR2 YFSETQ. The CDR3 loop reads CASSSGQGADTQYF. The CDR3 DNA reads TGCGCCAGCAGCTCCGGACAGGGGGCAGATACGCAGTATTTT.

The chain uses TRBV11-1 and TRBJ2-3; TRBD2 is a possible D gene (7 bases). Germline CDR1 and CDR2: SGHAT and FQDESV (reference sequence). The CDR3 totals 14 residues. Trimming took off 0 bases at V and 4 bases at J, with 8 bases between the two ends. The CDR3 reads CASSLAGGPDTQYF. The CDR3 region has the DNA TGTGCCAGCAGCTTAGCGGGGGGGCCAGATACGCAGTATTTT.

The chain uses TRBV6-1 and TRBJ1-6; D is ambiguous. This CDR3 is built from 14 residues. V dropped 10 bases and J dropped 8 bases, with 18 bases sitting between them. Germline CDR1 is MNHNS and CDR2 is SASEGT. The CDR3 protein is CATNNKDSYSPLHF. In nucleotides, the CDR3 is TGTGCCACCAACAATAAGGACTCTTATTCACCCCTCCACTTT.

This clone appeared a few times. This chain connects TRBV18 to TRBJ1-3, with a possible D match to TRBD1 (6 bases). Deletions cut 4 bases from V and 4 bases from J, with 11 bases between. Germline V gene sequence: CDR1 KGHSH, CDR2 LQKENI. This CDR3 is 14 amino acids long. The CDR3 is CASSLTGAGNTIYF. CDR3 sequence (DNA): TGTGCCAGCTCACTGACAGGAGCCGGAAACACCATATATTTT.

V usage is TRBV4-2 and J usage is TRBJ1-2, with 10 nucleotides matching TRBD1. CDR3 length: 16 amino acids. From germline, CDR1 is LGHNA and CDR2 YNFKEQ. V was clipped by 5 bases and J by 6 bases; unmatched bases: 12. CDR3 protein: CASSLGGQGGLDGYTF. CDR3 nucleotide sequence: TGTGCCAGCAGCTTGGGCGGACAGGGGGGATTGGATGGCTACACCTTC.

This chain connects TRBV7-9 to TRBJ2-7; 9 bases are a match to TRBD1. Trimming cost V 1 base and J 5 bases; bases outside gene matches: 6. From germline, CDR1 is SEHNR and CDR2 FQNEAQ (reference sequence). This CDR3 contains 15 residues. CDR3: CASSLVGQGGHEQYF. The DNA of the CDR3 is TGTGCCAGCAGCTTAGTGGGACAGGGAGGACACGAGCAGTACTTC.

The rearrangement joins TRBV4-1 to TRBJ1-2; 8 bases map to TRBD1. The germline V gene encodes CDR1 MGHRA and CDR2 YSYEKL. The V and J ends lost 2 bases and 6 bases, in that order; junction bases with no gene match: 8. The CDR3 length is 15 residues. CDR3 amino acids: CASSQPRQGKDGYTF. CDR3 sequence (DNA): TGCGCCAGCAGCCAACCTAGACAGGGGAAGGATGGCTACACCTTC.